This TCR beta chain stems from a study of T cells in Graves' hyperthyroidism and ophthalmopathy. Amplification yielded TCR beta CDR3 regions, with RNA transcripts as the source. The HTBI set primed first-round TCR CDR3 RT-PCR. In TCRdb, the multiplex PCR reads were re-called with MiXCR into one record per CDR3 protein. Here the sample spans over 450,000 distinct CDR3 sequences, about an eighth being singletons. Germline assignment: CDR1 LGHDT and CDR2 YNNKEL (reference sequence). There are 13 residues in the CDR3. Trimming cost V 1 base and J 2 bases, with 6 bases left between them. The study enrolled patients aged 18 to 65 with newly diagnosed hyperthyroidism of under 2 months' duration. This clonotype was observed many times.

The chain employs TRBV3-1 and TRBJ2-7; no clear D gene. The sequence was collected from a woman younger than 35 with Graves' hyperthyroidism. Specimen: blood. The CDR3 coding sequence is TGTGCCAGCAGCCAAGGACCTACCTACGAGCAGTACTTC. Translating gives CASSQGPTYEQYF.